The source of this T cell receptor beta chain is a study of T cell changes during pregnancy in multiple sclerosis. Clones were read by immunoSEQ multiplex PCR, and TCRdb kept only the in-frame ones, dropping some. Of tens of thousands of clones listed, about nine tenths are singletons. The germline V gene encodes CDR1 MNHEY and CDR2 SMNVEV (reference sequence). V lost 0 bases and J 1 base, leaving 10 bases between the germline ends. The CDR3 spans 16 residues. The receptor was isolated from a female donor in good health, enrolled as a control in a pregnancy study. Here the sequenced sample was CD4+ T cells from peripheral blood mononuclear cells, taken after pregnancy. J is TRBJ1-5 and V is TRBV27, with D possibly matching TRBD1 (6 bases). The CDR3 is CASSLSLTGSNQPQHF. CDR3 in DNA: TGTGCCAGCAGTTTATCGTTAACAGGGAGCAATCAGCCCCAGCATTTT.